This T cell receptor (beta chain) was observed in a study of cytomegalovirus exposure and HLA in healthy donors. Points on this clone: The antigen is not known.

Primers: 60 Vbeta forward and 13 Jbeta reverse. Sequencing used immunoSEQ multiplex PCR; TCRdb keeps in-frame clones, though not all of them. The profile shows 140,000 to 150,000 clones, about three fifths of them singletons. Germline V CDR1 and CDR2: SGHTS, YDEGEE. The CDR3 covers 12 residues. With 4 bases removed from V and 5 bases from J, the gap between germline ends came to 9 bases. Study-level results: In an earlier analysis, most TCR beta V segments were productive about 87% or about 30% of the time. There were under 200 TCR beta chains listed as cytomegalovirus-associated. Only CMV serostatus was available as immune exposure information. V- and J-gene trimming of TCR beta was linked (in a later analysis) to a missense DCLRE1C variant.

V usage is TRBV5-8 and J usage is TRBJ1-1, with TRBD1 as a possible D gene (6 bases). The sequenced material came from PBMCs. The clonotype comes from a male donor in good health and CMV-seronegative. The CDR3 sequence is CASSPRGTEAFF. Written as DNA, the CDR3 is TGTGCCAGCAGCCCCAGGGGAACTGAAGCTTTCTTT.